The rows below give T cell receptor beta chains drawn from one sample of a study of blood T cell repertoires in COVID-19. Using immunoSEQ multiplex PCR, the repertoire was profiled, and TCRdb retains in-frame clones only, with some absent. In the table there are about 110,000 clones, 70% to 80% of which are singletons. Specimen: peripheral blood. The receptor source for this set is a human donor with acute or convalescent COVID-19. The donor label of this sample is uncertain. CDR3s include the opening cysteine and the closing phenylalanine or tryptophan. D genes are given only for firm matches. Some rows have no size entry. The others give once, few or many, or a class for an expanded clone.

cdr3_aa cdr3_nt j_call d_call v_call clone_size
CASSPFGANVLTF TGTGCCAGCAGCCCCTTTGGGGCCAACGTCCTGACTTTC TRBJ2-6 . TRBV7-9 many
CASSTHGDRTPLHF TGTGCCAGTAGTACTCACGGGGACAGAACACCCCTCCACTTT TRBJ1-6 TRBD1 TRBV19 once
CASSLVYSDTQYF TGTGCCAGCAGCTTAGTATATTCAGATACGCAGTATTTT TRBJ2-3 . TRBV7-2 few
CASSLELAGGHNEQFF TGCGCCAGCAGCTTGGAACTAGCGGGGGGACACAATGAGCAGTTCTTC TRBJ2-1 TRBD2 TRBV5-1 .
CASSATRQGARGYTF TGCGCCAGCAGCGCCACGCGACAGGGGGCGAGGGGCTACACCTTC TRBJ1-2 TRBD1 TRBV5-1 .
CASSHGWTARSNTGELFF TGTGCCAGCAGCCACGGATGGACAGCTAGATCGAACACCGGGGAGCTGTTTTTT TRBJ2-2 . TRBV7-9 few
CASSKRETQYF TGTGCCAGCAGCAAGAGAGAGACCCAGTACTTC TRBJ2-5 . TRBV6-5 few
CASSLDMGRQGREETQYF TGTGCCAGCAGCTTAGATATGGGGAGACAGGGGAGGGAAGAGACCCAGTACTTC TRBJ2-5 . TRBV7-6 .
CAWSPSGNQPQHF TGTGCCTGGAGTCCATCCGGGAATCAGCCCCAGCATTTT TRBJ1-5 . TRBV30 .
CATSRGRGDRVWNEQYF TGTGCCACCAGCAGAGGCCGAGGGGACAGGGTTTGGAACGAGCAGTACTTC TRBJ2-7 TRBD1 TRBV15 once
CASSLRGAGNEQFF TGTGCCAGCAGTTTACGGGGGGCGGGAAATGAGCAGTTCTTC TRBJ2-1 . TRBV27 few
CASSRIGGRDYGYTF TGTGCCAGCAGTCGTATCGGGGGACGTGACTATGGCTACACCTTC TRBJ1-2 . TRBV7-9 medium-sized
CASSLLGGDAEAFF TGTGCCAGCAGCTTATTAGGGGGAGACGCTGAAGCTTTCTTT TRBJ1-1 . TRBV7-8 .
CASSPGGLSETQYF TGTGCCAGCAGCCCAGGGGGATTGAGCGAGACCCAGTACTTC TRBJ2-5 TRBD1 TRBV7-6 .
CASSFTGDEQYF TGTGCCAGCAGTTTCACAGGGGATGAGCAGTACTTC TRBJ2-7 TRBD1 TRBV12-3/TRBV12-4 few
CSVASGGDNEQFF TGCAGCGTTGCTAGCGGGGGGGATAATGAGCAGTTCTTC TRBJ2-1 TRBD2 TRBV29-1 .
CASSEAYRDPKNIQYF TGTGCCAGCAGTGAAGCGTACAGGGACCCCAAAAACATTCAGTACTTC TRBJ2-4 . TRBV6-1 once
CASSPPSGAITDTQYF TGTGCCAGCTCACCACCTAGCGGGGCGATCACAGATACGCAGTATTTT TRBJ2-3 TRBD2 TRBV18 once
CASSSGLAKGDTQYF TGCGCCAGCAGCTCGGGACTAGCAAAAGGAGATACGCAGTATTTT TRBJ2-3 TRBD2 TRBV5-1 few
CAGGSSGTGDKVRPGFLGYTF TGCGCCGGGGGGTCCTCCGGGACAGGGGACAAGGTACGGCCTGGTTTCTTAGGCTACACCTTC TRBJ1-2 TRBD1 TRBV10-1 .
CASRSSGTGNTEAFF TGTGCCAGCAGGTCCTCGGGGACAGGTAACACTGAAGCTTTCTTT TRBJ1-1 TRBD1 TRBV2 .
CASSFRRTGYSNQPQHF TGTGCCAGCAGCTTTCGTCGGACAGGATATAGCAATCAGCCCCAGCATTTT TRBJ1-5 TRBD1 TRBV7-8 .
CSATGWADNEQFF TGCAGCGCGACAGGGTGGGCGGACAATGAGCAGTTCTTC TRBJ2-1 TRBD1 TRBV29-1 once